This TCR beta chain was recovered during a study of CD8+CD57+ T cells in acquired aplastic anemia. Points from the study as a whole: The same twenty-nine CD8+ CDR3 sequences occurred in patients and in controls.

TCR beta VDJ combinations and CDR3 sequences were profiled from genomic DNA. TCRdb processed the reads anew with MiXCR; each CDR3 protein has one entry. Altogether 100,000 to 150,000 distinct CDR3 sequences are present, less than 50% being singletons, with the ten largest covering about 2.7%. In regard to this clonotype: The antigen is unknown.

The authors sequenced patients whose flow cytometry had shown CD8+CD57+ cell expansion. With no exception, the patients had severe acquired aplastic anemia. The CDR3 is made up of 15 amino acids. V lost 2 bases and J lost 6; bases outside the gene matches: 4. Germline V gene data show CDR1 as ENHRY and CDR2 as SYGVKD. The chain has TRBV10-3 and TRBJ2-2; 9 bases are a match to TRBD1. The sample was sorted CD4+, CD8+, or CD8+CD57+ T cells (not recorded which) from PBMCs. This clonotype originated in a human donor with aplastic anemia. The CDR3 DNA reads TGTGCCATCAGTGAGGAGGGACAGGGCTCCGGGGAGCTGTTTTTT. Translation gives CAISEEGQGSGELFF.